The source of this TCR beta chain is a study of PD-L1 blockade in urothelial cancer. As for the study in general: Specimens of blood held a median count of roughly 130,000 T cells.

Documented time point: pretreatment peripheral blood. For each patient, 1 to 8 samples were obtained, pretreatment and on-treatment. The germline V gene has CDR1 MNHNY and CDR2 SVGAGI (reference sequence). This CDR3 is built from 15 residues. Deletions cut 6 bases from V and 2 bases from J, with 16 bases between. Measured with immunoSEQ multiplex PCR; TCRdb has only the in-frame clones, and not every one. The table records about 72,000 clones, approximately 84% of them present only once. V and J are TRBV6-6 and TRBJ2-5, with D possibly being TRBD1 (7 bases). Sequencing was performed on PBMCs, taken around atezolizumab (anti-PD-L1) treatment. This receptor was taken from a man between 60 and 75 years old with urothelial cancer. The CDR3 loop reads CASSGQGGQQETQYF. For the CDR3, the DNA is TGTGCCAGCAGCGGGCAGGGGGGTCAACAAGAGACCCAGTACTTC.